This is a list of T cell receptor beta chains from one sample in a study of Graves' ophthalmopathy and Graves' hyperthyroidism. One entry per CDR3 protein results from TCRdb running MiXCR on the multiplex PCR reads. The sample consists of about 1.1 million distinct CDR3 sequences, 36% of them appearing once. The sample was peripheral blood or thyroid tissue (not recorded which). The receptors originated from an adult man with Graves' hyperthyroidism. Each CDR3 is given with its conserved first and last residue. D genes are given only for firm matches. The size entry is marked missing in some rows and otherwise reads once, few, many or a size class.

clone_size: few
d_call: TRBD1
v_call: TRBV28
j_call: TRBJ2-5
cdr3_length: 15
cdr3_aa: CASSSSQQGPETQYF
cdr3_nt: TGTGCCAGCAGTTCCTCCCAACAGGGGCCAGAGACCCAGTACTTC

clone_size: many
d_call: TRBD1
v_call: TRBV7-9
j_call: TRBJ2-2
cdr3_length: 15
cdr3_aa: CASSTGQGLDGELFF
cdr3_nt: TGTGCCAGCAGTACCGGACAGGGCTTAGACGGGGAGCTGTTTTTT

clone_size: many
d_call: -
v_call: TRBV29-1
j_call: TRBJ1-1
cdr3_length: 13
cdr3_aa: CSLRLGAATEAFF
cdr3_nt: TGCAGCCTTCGACTGGGGGCAGCTACTGAAGCTTTCTTT

clone_size: -
d_call: TRBD1
v_call: TRBV9
j_call: TRBJ1-2
cdr3_length: 14
cdr3_aa: CASSVELRGSGNTF
cdr3_nt: TGTGCCAGCAGCGTAGAACTCAGGGGGTCTGGAAACACCTTC

clone_size: -
d_call: -
v_call: TRBV2
j_call: TRBJ1-1
cdr3_length: 14
cdr3_aa: CASTQSPRDTEAFF
cdr3_nt: TGTGCCAGCACCCAATCCCCCCGAGACACTGAAGCTTTCTTT

clone_size: many
d_call: -
v_call: TRBV12-3/TRBV12-4
j_call: TRBJ2-5
cdr3_length: 13
cdr3_aa: CASSFYGEETQYF
cdr3_nt: TGTGCCAGCAGCTTCTACGGAGAAGAGACCCAGTACTTC

clone_size: -
d_call: -
v_call: TRBV29-1
j_call: TRBJ1-2
cdr3_length: 14
cdr3_aa: CSVEDGIENYGYTF
cdr3_nt: TGCAGCGTTGAAGACGGGATTGAAAACTATGGCTACACCTTC

clone_size: many
d_call: -
v_call: TRBV29-1
j_call: TRBJ2-7
cdr3_length: 13
cdr3_aa: CSARHASTYEQYF
cdr3_nt: TGCAGCGCCCGGCACGCTTCCACCTACGAGCAGTACTTC

clone_size: many
d_call: -
v_call: TRBV3-1
j_call: TRBJ2-5
cdr3_length: 11
cdr3_aa: CASSQGEAQYF
cdr3_nt: TGTGCCAGCAGCCAGGGAGAGGCCCAGTACTTC

clone_size: few
d_call: -
v_call: TRBV20-1
j_call: TRBJ1-1
cdr3_length: 18
cdr3_aa: CSASDLYPGKSFRTEAFF
cdr3_nt: TGCAGTGCTAGTGACCTATACCCAGGGAAATCCTTCCGAACTGAAGCTTTCTTT

clone_size: -
d_call: TRBD1
v_call: TRBV6-1
j_call: TRBJ1-2
cdr3_length: 16
cdr3_aa: CASRRDSSGANYGYTF
cdr3_nt: TGTGCCAGCAGGCGGGACAGCTCCGGGGCTAACTATGGCTACACCTTC

clone_size: -
d_call: -
v_call: TRBV4-3
j_call: TRBJ2-7
cdr3_length: 16
cdr3_aa: CASSQGSGGAGYEQYF
cdr3_nt: TGCGCCAGCAGCCAAGGGTCCGGAGGGGCTGGCTACGAGCAGTACTTC

clone_size: once
d_call: -
v_call: TRBV11-2
j_call: TRBJ1-5
cdr3_length: 15
cdr3_aa: CASSELAVGNQPQHF
cdr3_nt: TGTGCCAGCAGCGAGTTGGCAGTCGGGAATCAGCCCCAGCATTTT

clone_size: -
d_call: TRBD2
v_call: TRBV10-3
j_call: TRBJ2-7
cdr3_length: 18
cdr3_aa: CASSYSSTAGGGDYEQYF
cdr3_nt: TGTGCCAGCAGTTACTCGTCGACAGCGGGGGGGGGTGACTACGAGCAGTACTTC

clone_size: many
d_call: -
v_call: TRBV2
j_call: TRBJ1-6
cdr3_length: 14
cdr3_aa: CASSDGGNNSPLHF
cdr3_nt: TGTGCCAGCAGTGATGGGGGGAATAATTCACCCCTCCACTTT

clone_size: -
d_call: -
v_call: TRBV7-9
j_call: TRBJ2-7
cdr3_length: 17
cdr3_aa: CASSLRSLPRFSYEQYF
cdr3_nt: TGTGCCAGCAGTTTAAGGTCCCTCCCGCGGTTCTCCTACGAGCAGTACTTC

clone_size: many
d_call: -
v_call: TRBV20-1
j_call: TRBJ2-5
cdr3_length: 13
cdr3_aa: CSATATVQETQYF
cdr3_nt: TGCAGTGCTACGGCCACAGTTCAAGAGACCCAGTACTTC

clone_size: -
d_call: TRBD1
v_call: TRBV7-2
j_call: TRBJ1-5
cdr3_length: 15
cdr3_aa: CASSSGQVFDQPQHF
cdr3_nt: TGTGCCAGCAGCTCGGGACAGGTCTTTGATCAGCCCCAGCATTTT

clone_size: -
d_call: -
v_call: TRBV10-3
j_call: TRBJ2-5
cdr3_length: 12
cdr3_aa: CAIGEADQPQYF
cdr3_nt: TGTGCCATCGGGGAGGCGGATCAGCCCCAGTACTTC

clone_size: many
d_call: TRBD1
v_call: TRBV7-8
j_call: TRBJ2-7
cdr3_length: 14
cdr3_aa: CASSLRQGAGEQYF
cdr3_nt: TGTGCCAGCAGCTTAAGACAGGGGGCAGGCGAGCAGTACTTC

clone_size: few
d_call: TRBD1
v_call: TRBV30
j_call: TRBJ1-6
cdr3_length: 14
cdr3_aa: CAWSAQTGLSPLHF
cdr3_nt: TGTGCCTGGAGTGCTCAGACAGGGCTTTCACCCCTCCACTTT

clone_size: few
d_call: TRBD2
v_call: TRBV7-2
j_call: TRBJ2-5
cdr3_length: 16
cdr3_aa: CASSLVSSGSWETQYF
cdr3_nt: TGTGCCAGCAGCTTAGTTTCTAGCGGGAGCTGGGAGACCCAGTACTTC

clone_size: few
d_call: -
v_call: TRBV14
j_call: TRBJ2-7
cdr3_length: 15
cdr3_aa: CASSQEGLGAHEQYF
cdr3_nt: TGTGCCAGCAGCCAAGAGGGTCTAGGGGCCCACGAGCAGTACTTC

clone_size: -
d_call: -
v_call: TRBV10-2
j_call: TRBJ2-7
cdr3_length: 12
cdr3_aa: CASRDAGYEQYF
cdr3_nt: TGCGCCAGCAGGGACGCGGGCTACGAGCAGTACTTC

clone_size: -
d_call: TRBD2
v_call: TRBV28
j_call: TRBJ2-5
cdr3_length: 19
cdr3_aa: CASSLSPRLAEGSQETQYF
cdr3_nt: TGTGCCAGCAGTTTATCCCCCCGGCTAGCGGAGGGGAGTCAAGAGACCCAGTACTTC

clone_size: few
d_call: TRBD1
v_call: TRBV6-2/TRBV6-3
j_call: TRBJ2-7
cdr3_length: 17
cdr3_aa: CASRELDRALGAYEQYF
cdr3_nt: TGTGCCAGCAGAGAACTTGACAGGGCTCTTGGGGCCTACGAGCAGTACTTC

clone_size: many
d_call: -
v_call: TRBV20-1
j_call: TRBJ2-7
cdr3_length: 13
cdr3_aa: CSARDPGSAEQYF
cdr3_nt: TGCAGTGCTAGAGACCCGGGGTCGGCCGAGCAGTACTTC

clone_size: -
d_call: TRBD1
v_call: TRBV10-3
j_call: TRBJ2-7
cdr3_length: 14
cdr3_aa: CAISNGDRVHEQYF
cdr3_nt: TGTGCCATCAGTAATGGGGACAGGGTGCACGAGCAGTACTTC

clone_size: many
d_call: -
v_call: TRBV7-8
j_call: TRBJ2-5
cdr3_length: 15
cdr3_aa: CASSFFLSAGETQYF
cdr3_nt: TGTGCCAGCAGCTTTTTTCTTTCGGCGGGAGAGACCCAGTACTTC

clone_size: many
d_call: TRBD1
v_call: TRBV29-1
j_call: TRBJ1-2
cdr3_length: 12
cdr3_aa: CSVPTGAGGYTF
cdr3_nt: TGCAGCGTACCCACAGGGGCGGGAGGCTACACCTTC

clone_size: -
d_call: -
v_call: TRBV7-9
j_call: TRBJ2-5
cdr3_length: 15
cdr3_aa: CASSAPVQGQETQYF
cdr3_nt: TGTGCCAGCAGTGCTCCCGTTCAGGGCCAAGAGACCCAGTACTTC

clone_size: -
d_call: -
v_call: TRBV11-2
j_call: TRBJ2-7
cdr3_length: 17
cdr3_aa: CASSLGVWGSEQYEQYF
cdr3_nt: TGTGCCAGCAGCTTGGGCGTTTGGGGGAGTGAACAATACGAGCAGTACTTC

clone_size: many
d_call: -
v_call: TRBV2
j_call: TRBJ2-7
cdr3_length: 13
cdr3_aa: CASSVQGTYEQYF
cdr3_nt: TGTGCCAGCAGTGTACAGGGAACCTACGAGCAGTACTTC